A single sample is the source of the 16 T cell receptor beta chains below, sequenced in a study of blood T cells in healthy people across ages. With a J-beta primer mix and a sample-barcoded 5' primer, a second PCR ran 7 to 11 cycles. TCRdb re-derived calls from the 5' RACE reads in MiXCR, one entry per CDR3 protein. The sample lists about 900,000 distinct CDR3 sequences, roughly 48% occurring once. The sample consisted of blood. These receptor sequences come from a man under 40 in good health.

The J gene is TRBJ2-7, the V gene TRBV6-5; TRBD2 matches 12 bases. The V and J ends lost 6 bases and 0 bases, in that order; junction bases with no gene match: 6. Germline V gene lookup returns CDR1 MNHEY and CDR2 SVGAGI. The CDR3 consists of 16 residues. As DNA, the CDR3 is TGTGCCAGCAGCTTCACTAGCGGGGGGTTCTCCTACGAGCAGTACTTC. Translating it yields CASSFTSGGFSYEQYF.

This clonotype was observed a few times. The chain combines TRBV27 with TRBJ1-5; D is unclear. The CDR3 is 14 residues long. V was pared by 5 bases and J by 5 bases, with 13 bases between. Looked up from germline, CDR1 is MNHEY and CDR2 is SMNVEV (reference sequence). CDR3: CASSRPGGDQPQHF. The CDR3 nucleotides are TGTGCCAGCAGTCGACCGGGCGGCGATCAGCCCCAGCATTTT.

This clonotype was recorded a few times. CDR3 amino acids: CASSQDRTGPKYF. Written as DNA, the CDR3 is TGCGCCAGCAGCCAAGACCGGACAGGACCCAAGTACTTC. The chain has TRBV4-1 and TRBJ2-7; TRBD1 aligns across 7 bases. This CDR3 has 13 residues. Germline-derived CDR1 and CDR2 are MGHRA and YSYEKL. V was pared by 0 bases and J by 11 bases, with 7 bases of the junction left unmatched.

This clonotype was recorded a few times. This chain joins TRBV4-1 and TRBJ2-3; 10 nucleotides match TRBD2. With 0 bases clipped from V and 4 bases from J, the junction kept 10 bases outside the gene matches. The germline CDR1 and CDR2 sequences are MGHRA and YSYEKL. This CDR3 has 18 amino acids. CDR3 DNA sequence: TGCGCCAGCAGCCAAGATAGGTCCAGCGGGGGGGCCTCAGATACGCAGTATTTT. Residues: CASSQDRSSGGASDTQYF.

In regard to this clonotype: One junction end disagrees with the germline gene, perhaps due to a read error. This chain joins TRBV27 and TRBJ2-1; D is possibly TRBD2 (6 bases). This CDR3 contains 16 residues. Germline V gene lookup returns CDR1 MNHEY and CDR2 SMNVEV (reference sequence). Written as DNA, the CDR3 is TGTGCCTGCAGTTTCTCGGACGGCGGGGTCTACAATGAGCAGTTCTTC. Amino acids: CACSFSDGGVYNEQFF.

This clonotype was observed a few times. The rearrangement links TRBV7-6 to TRBJ2-1, with TRBD2 matching 8 bases. The CDR3 runs 15 residues. V dropped 6 bases and J dropped 1; count of bases not matched to a gene: 5. Germline assignment: CDR1 SGHVS and CDR2 FNYEAQ. CDR3 coding DNA: TGTGCCAGCAGGGCTAGCGGGTTTTCCTACAATGAGCAGTTCTTC. Protein: CASRASGFSYNEQFF.

The chain recombines TRBV11-2 with TRBJ1-2; no definite D call. Trimming left V 8 bases short and J 6 bases short, with 16 bases between. There are 13 residues in the CDR3. Per the germline V gene, CDR1 is SGHAT and CDR2 is FQNNGV. CDR3 sequence: CASSVGPINGYTF. The CDR3 DNA reads as TGTGCCAGCTCTGTGGGTCCTATTAATGGCTACACCTTC.

The V gene is TRBV10-3, the J gene TRBJ2-7; tentatively, D is TRBD2 (6 bases). Germline V gene lookup returns CDR1 ENHRY and CDR2 SYGVKD. Trimming left V 0 bases short and J 6 bases short, with 21 bases between. The CDR3 length is 17 residues. Here the CDR3 DNA reads TGTGCCATCAGTGAGTCCATTCGGACACCGGGGGTCATCGAGCAGTACTTC. It codes for CAISESIRTPGVIEQYF.

Only a few counts were recorded for this clonotype. The J gene is TRBJ2-1, the V gene TRBV7-2; 10 bases match TRBD2. V dropped 8 bases and J dropped 2; count of bases not matched to a gene: 18. There are 19 residues in the CDR3. Per germline, CDR1 SGHTA and CDR2 FQGNSA. The CDR3 region has the DNA TGTGCCAGCCACAAAGGGGCTAGCGGGGGATCCAGGGCCTACAATGAGCAGTTCTTC. This encodes CASHKGASGGSRAYNEQFF. The whole variable domain, filled in from reference TRBV7-2 and TRBJ2-1, reads GAGVSQSPSNKVTEKGKDVELRCDPISGHTALYWYRQSLGQGLEFLIYFQGNSAPDKSGLPSDRFSAERTGGSVSTLTIQRTQQEDSAVYLCASHKGASGGSRAYNEQFFGPGTRLTVL.

The genes are TRBV7-2 and TRBJ2-4; 8 nucleotides align to TRBD1. The V gene's germline CDR1 is SGHTA and CDR2 FQGNSA. V was clipped by 5 bases and J by 8 bases; unmatched bases: 8. This CDR3 contains 14 residues. The CDR3 is CASSPSNRGDIQYF. For the CDR3, the DNA is TGTGCCAGCAGCCCCAGTAACAGGGGGGACATTCAGTACTTC.

The V gene is TRBV5-6, the J gene TRBJ2-1; D may correspond to TRBD1 or TRBD2 (5 bases each). The CDR3 is made up of 11 amino acids. The germline CDR1 and CDR2 sequences are SGHDT and YYEEEE. The germline V and J ends were trimmed by 4 bases and 10 bases, with 9 bases remaining between them. The CDR3 loop reads CASSRDGEQFF. The CDR3 DNA sequence: TGTGCCAGCAGCCGGGACGGCGAGCAGTTCTTC.

The genes are TRBV7-9 and TRBJ2-1, with 10 bases identical to TRBD1. CDR3 length: 15 amino acids. Per the germline V gene, CDR1 is SEHNR and CDR2 is FQNEAQ (reference sequence). J lost 5 bases, V lost 6 bases, and 7 bases had no gene match. CDR3 residues: CASSQGQGLDNEQFF. CDR3 sequence (DNA): TGTGCCAGCAGTCAGGGACAGGGGTTGGACAATGAGCAGTTCTTC.

The rearrangement links TRBV7-9 to TRBJ2-7; D is possibly TRBD1 (6 bases). Germline-derived CDR1 and CDR2 are SEHNR and FQNEAQ (reference sequence). The CDR3 consists of 17 residues. The V gene lost 5 bases and the J gene lost 1 base, with 21 bases spanning the gap. In DNA form, the CDR3 reads TGTGCCAGCAGCCCCCAAGAAGGACAGAAGGCTTCCTACGAGCAGTACTTC. Translation gives CASSPQEGQKASYEQYF.

CDR3 residues: CASSLAATLDYGTEAFF. The CDR3 coding sequence is TGTGCCAGCAGCTTAGCCGCTACCCTAGATTATGGCACTGAAGCTTTCTTT. The V gene is TRBV7-6, the J gene TRBJ1-1, with unresolved D. This CDR3 has 17 residues. In germline, CDR1 is SGHVS, CDR2 FNYEAQ. Trimming removed 0 bases at V and 4 bases at J, with 18 bases between.

The rearrangement uses TRBV9 and TRBJ2-3, with 9 bases identical to TRBD2. Germline V gives CDR1 SGDLS, CDR2 YYNGEE. The CDR3 length is 16 residues. V shed 0 bases and J 4 bases; nucleotides not matched to a gene: 6. The DNA of the CDR3 is TGTGCCAGCAGCGTAGGCCTAGCGGGAATCGCAGATACGCAGTATTTT. This translates into CASSVGLAGIADTQYF.

The V gene is TRBV29-1, the J gene TRBJ2-1, with 8 bases identical to TRBD1. The CDR3 spans 15 residues. Germline trimming cut 4 bases from V and 0 bases from J; bases unmatched to any gene: 5. Germline CDR1 and CDR2: SQVTM and ANQGSEA. The CDR3 DNA reads TGCAGCGTTGGACAGGGGCCGAGCTCCTACAATGAGCAGTTCTTC. Translation: CSVGQGPSSYNEQFF.